Reported below is one TCR beta chain. The antigen remains unidentified. Synthesis of TCR cDNA relied on 5'RACE template switching, which attached a universal primer site and UMIs. TCRdb itself ran the 5' RACE reads through MiXCR, one entry per CDR3 protein. The sample shows a few hundred thousand distinct CDR3 sequences, about 4% of them seen only once. This sample is drawn from a study of T cells after yellow fever vaccination. The study, taken as a whole, reports: Researchers noted that a small share of clonotypes showed up in both CD4 and CD8 compartments.

CDR3 size: 13 residues. Between the trimmed V and J ends, which lost 0 bases and 4 bases, there was a span of 8 bases. CDR1 and CDR2 from the germline V gene are SGHKS and YYEKEE (reference sequence). The sequenced sample was PBMCs, obtained 5 days after the yellow fever booster vaccination. This receptor was taken from a man aged 18 to 29 who received the YFV17D yellow fever vaccine. This chain links TRBV5-5 with TRBJ2-7; D call uncertain. The CDR3 region is CASSLDPAYEQYF. The CDR3 DNA is TGTGCCAGCAGCTTGGACCCCGCGTACGAGCAGTACTTC.